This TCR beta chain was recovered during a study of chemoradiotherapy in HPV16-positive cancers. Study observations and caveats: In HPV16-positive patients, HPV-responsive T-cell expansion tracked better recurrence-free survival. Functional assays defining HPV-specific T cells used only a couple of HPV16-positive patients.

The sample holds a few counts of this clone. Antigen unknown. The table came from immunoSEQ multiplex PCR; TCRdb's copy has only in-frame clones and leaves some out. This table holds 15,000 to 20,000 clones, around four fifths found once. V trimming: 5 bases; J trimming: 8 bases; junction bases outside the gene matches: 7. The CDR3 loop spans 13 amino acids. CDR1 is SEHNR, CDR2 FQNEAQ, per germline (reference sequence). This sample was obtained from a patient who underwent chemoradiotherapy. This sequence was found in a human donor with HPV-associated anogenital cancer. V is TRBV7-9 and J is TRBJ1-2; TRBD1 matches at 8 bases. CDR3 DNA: TGTGCCAGCAGCGCGTCCGGGACAGGAGGCTACACCTTC. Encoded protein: CASSASGTGGYTF.